The text below deals with one T cell receptor beta chain. Its antigen remains unidentified. Per-base quality was not reported, and no clone a single base away is much larger than it. This sample stems from a study of T cell changes during pregnancy in multiple sclerosis (dated 2019 in TCRdb). Background on the whole study: Changes in the T cell repertoire over the course of pregnancy were examined in this study in women with multiple sclerosis.

Libraries were prepared through the immunoSEQ multiplex PCR assay. Drawn from immuneACCESS, this table holds only the in-frame rearrangements with V and J called that TCRdb kept. Clones are partly lost; checked studies trace under half to an unresolved V gene and leave the rest unexplained. This sample is represented by some 42,000 clones; roughly 87% of them were singletons. 0.75% to 1% of the sample is held by the ten biggest clonotypes. According to the germline V gene, CDR1 reads SGDLS and CDR2 reads YYNGEE. Measured from the cysteine to the phenylalanine, the CDR3 is 14 residues long. Only the CDR3 portion is preserved as DNA: 42 bases, with reading frame beginning at the first base. V is reduced by 4 bases and J by 8 bases, leaving a spacing of 18 bases between them.

Sequencing was performed on CD4+ T cells from peripheral blood mononuclear cells, taken after pregnancy. This receptor was identified in a female donor with multiple sclerosis, enrolled in a pregnancy study. The receptor chain draws on TRBV9 and TRBJ1-2, with a weak D call of TRBD1 (6 bases match). The nucleotide sequence reads TGTGCCAGCAGCCCCCCCCAAGGGGGTGTCGGCTACACCTTC. Its translation is CASSPPQGGVGYTF.